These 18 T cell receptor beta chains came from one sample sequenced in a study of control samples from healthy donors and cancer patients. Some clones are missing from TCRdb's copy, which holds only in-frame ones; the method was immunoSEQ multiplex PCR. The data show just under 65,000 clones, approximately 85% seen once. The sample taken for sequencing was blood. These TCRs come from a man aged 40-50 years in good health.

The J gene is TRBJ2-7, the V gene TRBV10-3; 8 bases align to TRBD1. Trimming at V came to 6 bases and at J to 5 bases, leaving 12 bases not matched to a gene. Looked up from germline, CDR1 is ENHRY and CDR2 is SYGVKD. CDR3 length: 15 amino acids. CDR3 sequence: CAIRDPGQGGDEQYF. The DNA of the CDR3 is TGTGCCATCAGGGATCCCGGACAGGGAGGAGACGAGCAGTACTTC.

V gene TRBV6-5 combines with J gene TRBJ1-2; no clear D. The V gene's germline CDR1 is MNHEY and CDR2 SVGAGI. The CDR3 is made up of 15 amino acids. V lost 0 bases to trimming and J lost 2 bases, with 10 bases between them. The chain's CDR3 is CASSYSSPGNYGYTF. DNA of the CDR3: TGTGCCAGCAGTTACTCGTCTCCGGGGAACTATGGCTACACCTTC.

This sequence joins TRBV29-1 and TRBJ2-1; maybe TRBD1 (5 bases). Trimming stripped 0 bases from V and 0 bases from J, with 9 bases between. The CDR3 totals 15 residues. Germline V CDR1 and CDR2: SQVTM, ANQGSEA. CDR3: CSVEDNRSSYNEQFF. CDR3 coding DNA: TGCAGCGTTGAAGATAACAGGAGCTCCTACAATGAGCAGTTCTTC.

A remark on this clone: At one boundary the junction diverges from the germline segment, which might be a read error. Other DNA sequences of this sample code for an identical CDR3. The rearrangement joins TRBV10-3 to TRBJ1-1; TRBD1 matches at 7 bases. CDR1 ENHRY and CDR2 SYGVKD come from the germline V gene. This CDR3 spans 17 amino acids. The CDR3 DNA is TGCGCCATCGGCTTGTGGAAGCGTCGACAGGGAAACCCTGAAGCTTTCTTT. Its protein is CAIGLWKRRQGNPEAFF.

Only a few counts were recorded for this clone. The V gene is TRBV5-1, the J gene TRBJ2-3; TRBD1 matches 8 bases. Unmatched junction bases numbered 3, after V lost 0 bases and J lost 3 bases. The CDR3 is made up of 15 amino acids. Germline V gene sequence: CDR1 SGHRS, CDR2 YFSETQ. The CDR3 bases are TGCGCCAGCAGCTTGGAAGACAGGGGAACAGATACGCAGTATTTT. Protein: CASSLEDRGTDTQYF.

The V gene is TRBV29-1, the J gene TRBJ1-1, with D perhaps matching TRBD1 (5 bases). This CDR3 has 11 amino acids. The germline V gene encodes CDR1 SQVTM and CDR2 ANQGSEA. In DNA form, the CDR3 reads TGCGGCCATATCGGGGGCACTGAAGCTTTCTTT. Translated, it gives CGHIGGTEAFF.

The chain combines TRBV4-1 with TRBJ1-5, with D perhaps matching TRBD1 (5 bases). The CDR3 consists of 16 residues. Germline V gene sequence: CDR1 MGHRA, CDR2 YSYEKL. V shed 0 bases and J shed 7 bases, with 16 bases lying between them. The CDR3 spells CASSQDGPGISQPQHF. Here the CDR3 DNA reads TGCGCCAGCAGCCAAGATGGTCCAGGGATCAGCCAGCCCCAGCATTTT.

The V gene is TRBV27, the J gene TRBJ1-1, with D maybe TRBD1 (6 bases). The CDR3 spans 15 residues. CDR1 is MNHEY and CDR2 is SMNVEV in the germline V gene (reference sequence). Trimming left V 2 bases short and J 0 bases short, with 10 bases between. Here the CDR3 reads CASSLRGGMNTEAFF. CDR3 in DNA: TGTGCCAGCAGTTTAAGGGGGGGGATGAACACTGAAGCTTTCTTT.

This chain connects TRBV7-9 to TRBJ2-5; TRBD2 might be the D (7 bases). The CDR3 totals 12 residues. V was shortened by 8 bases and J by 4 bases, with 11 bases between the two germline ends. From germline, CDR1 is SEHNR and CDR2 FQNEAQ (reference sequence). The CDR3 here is CASGEGGETQYF. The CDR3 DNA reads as TGTGCCAGCGGGGAGGGGGGAGAGACCCAGTACTTC. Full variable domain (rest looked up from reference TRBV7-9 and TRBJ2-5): DTGVSQNPRHKITKRGQNVTFRCDPISEHNRLYWYRQTLGQGPEFLTYFQNEAQLEKSRLLSDRFSAERPKGSFSTLEIQRTEQGDSAMYLCASGEGGETQYFGPGTRLLVL.

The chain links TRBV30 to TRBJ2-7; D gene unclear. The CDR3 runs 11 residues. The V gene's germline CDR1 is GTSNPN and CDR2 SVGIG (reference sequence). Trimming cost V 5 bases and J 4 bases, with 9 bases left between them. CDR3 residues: CAWSDIYEQYF. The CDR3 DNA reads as TGTGCCTGGTCTGACATATACGAGCAGTACTTC.

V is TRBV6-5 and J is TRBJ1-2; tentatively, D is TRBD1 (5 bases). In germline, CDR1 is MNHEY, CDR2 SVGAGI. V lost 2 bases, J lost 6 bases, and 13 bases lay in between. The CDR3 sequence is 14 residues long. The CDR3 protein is CASSYREGFDGYTF. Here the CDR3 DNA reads TGTGCCAGCAGTTACCGGGAGGGGTTCGATGGCTACACCTTC.

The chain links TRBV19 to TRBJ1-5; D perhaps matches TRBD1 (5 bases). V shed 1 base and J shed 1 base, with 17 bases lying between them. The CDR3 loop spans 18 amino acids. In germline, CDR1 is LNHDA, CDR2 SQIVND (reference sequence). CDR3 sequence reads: CASSIAGSGIRSNQPQHF. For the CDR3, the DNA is TGTGCCAGTAGTATAGCAGGATCAGGGATTAGGAGCAATCAGCCCCAGCATTTT.

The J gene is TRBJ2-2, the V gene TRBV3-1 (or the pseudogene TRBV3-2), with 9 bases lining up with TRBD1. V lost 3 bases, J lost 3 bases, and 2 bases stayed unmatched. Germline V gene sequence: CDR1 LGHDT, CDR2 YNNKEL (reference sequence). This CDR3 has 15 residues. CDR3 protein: CASSHRQGDTGELFF. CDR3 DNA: TGTGCCAGCAGCCACCGACAGGGGGACACCGGGGAGCTGTTTTTT.

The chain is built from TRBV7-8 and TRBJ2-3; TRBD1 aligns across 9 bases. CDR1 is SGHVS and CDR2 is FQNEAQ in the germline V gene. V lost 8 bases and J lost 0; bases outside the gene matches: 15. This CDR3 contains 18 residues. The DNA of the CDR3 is TGTGCCAGCTTCCTCCGGGACAGGGAGATTCCTAGCACAGATACGCAGTATTTT. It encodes CASFLRDREIPSTDTQYF.

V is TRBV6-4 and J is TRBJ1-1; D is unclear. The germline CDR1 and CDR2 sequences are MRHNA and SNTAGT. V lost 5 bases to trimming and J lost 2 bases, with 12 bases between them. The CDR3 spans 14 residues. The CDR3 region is CASSLGAENTEAFF. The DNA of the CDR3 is TGTGCCAGCAGTTTGGGCGCGGAAAACACTGAAGCTTTCTTT.

The CDR3 region is CSGRTGDGYGYTF. For the CDR3, the DNA is TGCAGCGGCAGGACAGGGGATGGCTATGGCTACACCTTC. The rearrangement uses TRBV29-1 and TRBJ1-2, with 9 bases fitting TRBD1. V shed 7 bases and J 4 bases; nucleotides not matched to a gene: 7. Germline V gives CDR1 SQVTM, CDR2 ANQGSEA. CDR3 length: 13 amino acids.

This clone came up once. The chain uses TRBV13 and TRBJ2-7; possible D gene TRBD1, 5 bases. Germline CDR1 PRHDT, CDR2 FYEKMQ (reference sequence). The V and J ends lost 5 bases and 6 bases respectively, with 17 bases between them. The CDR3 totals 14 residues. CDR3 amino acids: CASSPRTGTAEQYF. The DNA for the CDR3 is TGTGCCAGCAGCCCCCGAACAGGTACAGCCGAGCAGTACTTC.

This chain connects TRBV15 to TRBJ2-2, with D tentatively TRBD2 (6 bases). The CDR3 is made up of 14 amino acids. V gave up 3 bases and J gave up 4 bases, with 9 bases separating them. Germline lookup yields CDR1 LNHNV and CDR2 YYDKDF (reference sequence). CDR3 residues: CATSSPGGTGELFF. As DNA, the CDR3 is TGTGCCACCAGCAGCCCCGGGGGCACCGGGGAGCTGTTTTTT.